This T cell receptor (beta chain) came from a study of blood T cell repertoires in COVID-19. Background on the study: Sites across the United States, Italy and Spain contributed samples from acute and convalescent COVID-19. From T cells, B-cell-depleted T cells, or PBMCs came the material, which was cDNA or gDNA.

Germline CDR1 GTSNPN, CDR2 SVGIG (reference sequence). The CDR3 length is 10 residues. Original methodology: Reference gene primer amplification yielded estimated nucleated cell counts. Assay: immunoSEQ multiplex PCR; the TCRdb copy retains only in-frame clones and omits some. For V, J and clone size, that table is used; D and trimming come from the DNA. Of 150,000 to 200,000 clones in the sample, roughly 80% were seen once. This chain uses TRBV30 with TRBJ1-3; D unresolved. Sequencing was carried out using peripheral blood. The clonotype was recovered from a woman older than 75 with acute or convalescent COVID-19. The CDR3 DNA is TGTGCACGAGGTGGCCGGACCATATATTTT. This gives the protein CARGGRTIYF.